This section outlines one TCR beta chain sequence together with its context. Antigen specificity is unknown. The data stem from a study of T cell responses to AZD1222 COVID-19 vaccine. Trimming stripped 2 bases from V and 5 bases from J, with 7 bases between. CDR1 and CDR2 (germline): SGHDT, YYEEEE. The CDR3 consists of 12 residues. Produced via immunoSEQ multiplex PCR; TCRdb's table is partial and in-frame only. The table lists 95,000 to 150,000 clones, about nine tenths of them singletons. Findings of the study overall: Donors in the cohort were predominantly white British and more often female, and clonal diversity was possibly underestimated.

The specimen was peripheral blood, collected on day 0 of AZD1222 vaccination. V usage is TRBV5-6 and J usage is TRBJ2-5, with no clear D. This TCR was sampled from an adult in good health. The CDR3 coding sequence is TGTGCCAGCAGCTTTTCCCGGGAGACCCAGTACTTC. It translates to CASSFSRETQYF.